Listed below are T cell receptor beta chains from one sample, sequenced in a study of blood T cell repertoires in COVID-19. Only in-frame clones appear in the TCRdb table, and some are missing; sequencing was by immunoSEQ multiplex PCR. Of 240,000 or so clones in the sample, around three quarters are singletons; the top ten hold around 3.2%. Sequencing used peripheral blood. The receptors were sampled from a woman of 80 years or more with acute or convalescent COVID-19. Both conserved end residues are part of each CDR3. D genes are given only for firm matches. The size of a clone is reported for some rows only, either as once, few or many, or as a class for expanded clones.

TRBV18	-	TRBJ2-1	TRBD1	TGTGCCAGCTGCCGGGACAGGGGGCACAATGAGCAGTTCTTC	CASCRDRGHNEQFF
TRBV7-3	-	TRBJ2-1	TRBD1	TGTGCCAGCAGCGGGGCACAGGGGGCCTACAATGAGCAGTTCTTC	CASSGAQGAYNEQFF
TRBV7-9	-	TRBJ1-2	-	TGTGCCAGCAGCTTAGAGGGGTTTAATGGCTACACCTTC	CASSLEGFNGYTF
TRBV6-5	-	TRBJ2-2	-	TGTGCCAGCAGTTCGGGGAACGGGGAGCTGTTTTTT	CASSSGNGELFF
TRBV11-2	once	TRBJ1-3	-	TGTGCCAGCAGGGAGGGTTCTGGAAACACCATATATTTT	CASREGSGNTIYF
TRBV29-1	-	TRBJ1-2	TRBD1	TGCAGCGTTGAAGGGGCAGGGGGGAGGTATAACTATGGCTACACCTTC	CSVEGAGGRYNYGYTF
TRBV7-6	-	TRBJ1-1	-	TGTGCCAGCAGCCCAACCCCGCAGGGTGACACTGAAGCTTTCTTT	CASSPTPQGDTEAFF
TRBV4-1	-	TRBJ1-6	-	TGCGCCAGCAGCCAAGGACCCGGGAGTGCGGACGGGAATAATTCACCCCTCCACTTT	CASSQGPGSADGNNSPLHF
TRBV9	few	TRBJ2-3	-	TGTGCCAGCAGCGTATATGGAGCAGGCACAGATACGCAGTATTTT	CASSVYGAGTDTQYF
TRBV7-2	-	TRBJ2-6	TRBD1	TGTGCCAGCAGCTCCCGACAGGGGGTAACCTCTGGGGCCAACGTCCTGACTTTC	CASSSRQGVTSGANVLTF